The rows below give T cell receptor beta chains drawn from one sample of a study of cytomegalovirus exposure and HLA in healthy donors. Here immunoSEQ multiplex PCR was the method, and the copy in TCRdb shows in-frame clones only, minus some. Of fewer than 250,000 clones in the sample, about 77% were seen once. The sequencing sample was made of PBMCs. These receptors came from a woman aged 30 to 39 in good health and CMV-seropositive. The CDR3 runs from the conserved cysteine through the conserved F or W. Each record gives: D gene, V gene, J gene, clone size, CDR3 protein, CDR3 DNA. D genes are given only for firm matches. Clone size is not always given. Where it is, it says once, few, many or a class for expanded clones.

d_gene: -; v_gene: TRBV25-1; j_gene: TRBJ1-5; abundance: -; CDR3aa: CASSEPTDPQPQHF; CDR3nt: TGTGCCAGCAGTGAACCCACAGACCCTCAGCCCCAGCATTTT
d_gene: TRBD1; v_gene: TRBV28; j_gene: TRBJ2-1; abundance: -; CDR3aa: CASSPTGMTFHEQFF; CDR3nt: TGTGCCAGCAGTCCGACAGGGATGACATTCCATGAGCAGTTCTTC
d_gene: -; v_gene: TRBV10-3; j_gene: TRBJ1-6; abundance: few; CDR3aa: CAISPAGQNNSPLHF; CDR3nt: TGTGCCATCAGTCCAGCGGGGCAGAATAATTCACCCCTCCACTTT
d_gene: -; v_gene: TRBV7-7; j_gene: TRBJ2-1; abundance: -; CDR3aa: CASSSSEGTVSYNEQFF; CDR3nt: TGTGCTAGCAGCTCCAGCGAAGGGACTGTTTCCTACAATGAGCAGTTCTTC
d_gene: TRBD1; v_gene: TRBV28; j_gene: TRBJ2-1; abundance: -; CDR3aa: CASSTPGQGYNEQFF; CDR3nt: TGTGCCAGCAGTACACCGGGACAGGGGTACAATGAGCAGTTCTTC
d_gene: -; v_gene: TRBV19; j_gene: TRBJ1-5; abundance: -; CDR3aa: CASSIMSVEHQPQHF; CDR3nt: TGTGCCAGTAGTATTATGTCGGTTGAACATCAGCCCCAGCATTTT
d_gene: -; v_gene: TRBV5-1; j_gene: TRBJ1-5; abundance: once; CDR3aa: CASSESGHQPQHF; CDR3nt: TGCGCCAGCAGCGAATCAGGGCATCAGCCCCAGCATTTT
d_gene: -; v_gene: TRBV4-2; j_gene: TRBJ1-1; abundance: -; CDR3aa: CASSFPDSMNTEAFF; CDR3nt: TGTGCCAGCAGCTTCCCCGACAGCATGAACACTGAAGCTTTCTTT
d_gene: TRBD1; v_gene: TRBV28; j_gene: TRBJ2-1; abundance: -; CDR3aa: CASSPHGQVLYNEQFF; CDR3nt: TGTGCCAGCAGTCCACATGGACAGGTCCTCTACAATGAGCAGTTCTTC
d_gene: TRBD2; v_gene: TRBV4-1; j_gene: TRBJ2-3; abundance: -; CDR3aa: CASSQGSSGGIDTQYF; CDR3nt: TGCGCCAGCAGCCAAGGCTCTAGCGGGGGGATAGATACGCAGTATTTT
d_gene: -; v_gene: TRBV27; j_gene: TRBJ1-2; abundance: -; CDR3aa: CASSATGYGYTF; CDR3nt: TGTGCCAGCAGTGCGACAGGCTACGGCTACACCTTC
d_gene: TRBD1; v_gene: TRBV7-8; j_gene: TRBJ2-7; abundance: -; CDR3aa: CASSALNPDRVKGQYF; CDR3nt: TGTGCCAGCAGCGCCTTAAACCCCGACAGGGTAAAAGGGCAGTACTTC
d_gene: TRBD1; v_gene: TRBV7-9; j_gene: TRBJ1-1; abundance: -; CDR3aa: CASSRQGVNTEAFF; CDR3nt: TGTGCCAGCAGCCGACAGGGCGTGAACACTGAAGCTTTCTTT
d_gene: TRBD1; v_gene: TRBV5-1; j_gene: TRBJ2-1; abundance: -; CDR3aa: CASSLSGTAHNEQFF; CDR3nt: TGCGCCAGCAGCTTGTCCGGGACAGCCCACAATGAGCAGTTCTTC
d_gene: TRBD1; v_gene: TRBV11-2; j_gene: TRBJ1-5; abundance: -; CDR3aa: CASSLGTGGKQPQHF; CDR3nt: TGTGCCAGCAGCTTGGGGACAGGGGGCAAACAGCCCCAGCATTTT
d_gene: -; v_gene: TRBV7-4; j_gene: TRBJ1-4; abundance: -; CDR3aa: CASSLILRGGREKLFF; CDR3nt: TGTGCCAGCAGTCTAATCCTTCGGGGGGGAAGGGAAAAACTGTTTTTT
d_gene: TRBD1; v_gene: TRBV29-1; j_gene: TRBJ2-7; abundance: few; CDR3aa: CSVEGQGYEQYF; CDR3nt: TGCAGCGTTGAGGGACAGGGTTACGAGCAGTACTTC
d_gene: -; v_gene: TRBV7-9; j_gene: TRBJ2-7; abundance: -; CDR3aa: CASSLQAGSRYEQYF; CDR3nt: TGTGCCAGCAGCTTACAGGCGGGATCCCGCTACGAGCAGTACTTC
d_gene: TRBD1; v_gene: TRBV7-2; j_gene: TRBJ1-2; abundance: few; CDR3aa: CASNVGGTGSYRYTF; CDR3nt: TGTGCCAGCAACGTGGGGGGGACAGGGTCCTATCGCTACACCTTC
d_gene: -; v_gene: TRBV9; j_gene: TRBJ1-1; abundance: once; CDR3aa: CASSVGEGGVVAEAFF; CDR3nt: TGTGCCAGCAGCGTAGGAGAAGGGGGGGTGGTCGCTGAAGCTTTCTTT
d_gene: -; v_gene: TRBV27; j_gene: TRBJ2-7; abundance: -; CDR3aa: CASSLWGRGYEQYF; CDR3nt: TGTGCCAGCAGTTTATGGGGCAGGGGCTACGAGCAGTACTTC
d_gene: TRBD1; v_gene: TRBV5-8; j_gene: TRBJ1-1; abundance: few; CDR3aa: CASSLRDRMNTEAFF; CDR3nt: TGTGCCAGCAGCCTCCGGGACAGAATGAACACTGAAGCTTTCTTT
d_gene: -; v_gene: TRBV7-2; j_gene: TRBJ1-2; abundance: -; CDR3aa: CASSLAQISYGYTF; CDR3nt: TGTGCCAGCAGCTTAGCCCAGATTTCCTATGGCTACACCTTC
d_gene: TRBD2; v_gene: TRBV7-3; j_gene: TRBJ2-3; abundance: -; CDR3aa: CASSPGLAGVTDTQYF; CDR3nt: TGTGCCAGCAGCCCCGGACTAGCGGGGGTCACAGATACGCAGTATTTT
d_gene: -; v_gene: TRBV5-1; j_gene: TRBJ1-6; abundance: -; CDR3aa: CASSLNRYNSPLHF; CDR3nt: TGCGCCAGCAGCTTGAACAGGTATAATTCACCCCTCCACTTT
d_gene: -; v_gene: TRBV6-1; j_gene: TRBJ1-6; abundance: once; CDR3aa: CASSDPKRGGYNSPLHF; CDR3nt: TGTGCCAGCAGTGACCCAAAACGGGGAGGCTATAATTCACCCCTCCACTTT
d_gene: TRBD1; v_gene: TRBV7-9; j_gene: TRBJ1-1; abundance: -; CDR3aa: CASSPLGQGGSAFF; CDR3nt: TGTGCCAGCAGTCCCTTGGGACAGGGGGGTTCAGCTTTCTTT
d_gene: TRBD1; v_gene: TRBV18; j_gene: TRBJ1-1; abundance: -; CDR3aa: CASSFSGGQNTEAFF; CDR3nt: TGTGCCAGCTCATTCTCAGGGGGTCAAAACACTGAAGCTTTCTTT
d_gene: TRBD1; v_gene: TRBV30; j_gene: TRBJ1-1; abundance: -; CDR3aa: CAWDQQGRHGPEAFF; CDR3nt: TGTGCCTGGGATCAACAGGGGCGGCATGGTCCTGAAGCTTTCTTT
d_gene: TRBD1; v_gene: TRBV7-2; j_gene: TRBJ1-2; abundance: -; CDR3aa: CASSLPYDLNRGRGEGYTF; CDR3nt: TGTGCCAGCAGCTTACCGTACGATCTCAACAGGGGTCGGGGTGAAGGCTACACCTTC
d_gene: -; v_gene: TRBV7-9; j_gene: TRBJ1-5; abundance: -; CDR3aa: CASSLIGDNQPQHF; CDR3nt: TGTGCCAGCAGCTTGATAGGGGACAATCAGCCCCAGCATTTT
d_gene: -; v_gene: TRBV7-9; j_gene: TRBJ1-1; abundance: -; CDR3aa: CASSFGGPTEAFF; CDR3nt: TGTGCCAGCAGCTTCGGGGGTCCCACTGAAGCTTTCTTT
d_gene: TRBD1; v_gene: TRBV5-4; j_gene: TRBJ2-7; abundance: -; CDR3aa: CASSLDRGIYEQYF; CDR3nt: TGTGCCAGCAGCCTGGACAGGGGAATTTACGAGCAGTACTTC
d_gene: TRBD2; v_gene: TRBV5-4; j_gene: TRBJ2-5; abundance: -; CDR3aa: CASSLSAGGSEETQYF; CDR3nt: TGTGCCAGCAGCTTGAGCGCGGGAGGCAGCGAAGAGACCCAGTACTTC
d_gene: TRBD1; v_gene: TRBV18; j_gene: TRBJ1-1; abundance: -; CDR3aa: CASSPSTGGTEAFF; CDR3nt: TGTGCCAGCTCACCGTCTACAGGGGGCACTGAAGCTTTCTTT
d_gene: -; v_gene: TRBV2; j_gene: TRBJ2-4; abundance: -; CDR3aa: CASSERTDKNIQYF; CDR3nt: TGTGCCAGCAGTGAGCGGACAGACAAAAACATTCAGTACTTC
d_gene: -; v_gene: TRBV18; j_gene: TRBJ2-2; abundance: -; CDR3aa: CASSPPGTAGELFF; CDR3nt: TGTGCCAGCTCACCACCCGGGACTGCCGGGGAGCTGTTTTTT
d_gene: -; v_gene: TRBV5-1; j_gene: TRBJ2-2; abundance: -; CDR3aa: CASRPASVGTGELFF; CDR3nt: TGCGCCAGCAGACCCGCTAGCGTAGGCACCGGGGAGCTGTTTTTT
d_gene: TRBD1; v_gene: TRBV28; j_gene: TRBJ2-7; abundance: -; CDR3aa: CASRLSGQVYEQYF; CDR3nt: TGTGCCAGCAGACTTTCGGGACAGGTCTACGAGCAGTACTTC
d_gene: TRBD1; v_gene: TRBV7-9; j_gene: TRBJ2-7; abundance: -; CDR3aa: CASSVDRGRSEQYF; CDR3nt: TGTGCCAGCAGCGTGGACAGGGGGCGGAGCGAGCAGTACTTC
d_gene: -; v_gene: TRBV5-6; j_gene: TRBJ1-2; abundance: -; CDR3aa: CASATGGPIYGYTF; CDR3nt: TGTGCCAGCGCTACCGGGGGTCCGATCTATGGCTACACCTTC